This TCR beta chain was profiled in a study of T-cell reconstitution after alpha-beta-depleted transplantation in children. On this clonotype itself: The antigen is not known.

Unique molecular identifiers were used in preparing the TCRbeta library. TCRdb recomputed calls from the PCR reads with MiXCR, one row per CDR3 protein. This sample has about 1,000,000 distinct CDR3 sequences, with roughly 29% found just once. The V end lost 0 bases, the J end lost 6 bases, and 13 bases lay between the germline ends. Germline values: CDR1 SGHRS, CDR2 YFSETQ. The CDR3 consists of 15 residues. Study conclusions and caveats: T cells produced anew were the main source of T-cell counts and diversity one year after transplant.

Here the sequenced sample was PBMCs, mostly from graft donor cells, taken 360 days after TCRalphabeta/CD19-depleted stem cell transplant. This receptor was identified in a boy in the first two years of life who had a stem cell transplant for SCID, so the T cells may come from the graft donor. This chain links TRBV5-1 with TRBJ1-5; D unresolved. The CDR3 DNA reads TGCGCCAGCAGCTTGGGGGGTTCCGACGGTCAGCCCCAGCATTTT. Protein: CASSLGGSDGQPQHF.